This TCR beta chain stems from a study of cytomegalovirus exposure and HLA in healthy donors. Notes on the study in general: Analysis performed later found more than 15,000 TCR beta sequences associated with HLA alleles at 0.05 false discovery rate.

As regards this clone: The antigen is undetermined.

The PCR employed 60 Vbeta primers together with 13 Jbeta primers. Measured with immunoSEQ multiplex PCR; TCRdb has only the in-frame clones, and not every one. The sample lists some 160,000 clones, roughly 79% occurring once. Sequencing was carried out using PBMCs. The sequence derives from a woman aged 40-49 years in good health and CMV-seropositive.

The CDR3 reads CASSQSRGSEAFF. In DNA form, the CDR3 reads TGTGCCAGCAGCCAATCGCGGGGGTCTGAAGCTTTCTTT. The chain has TRBV16 and TRBJ1-1, with D possibly matching TRBD1 (5 bases). The germline V and J ends were trimmed by 0 bases and 6 bases, with 8 bases remaining between them. Per the germline V gene, CDR1 is KGHSY and CDR2 is FQNENV. The CDR3 covers 13 residues.